This record concerns one TCR beta chain sequence. The antigen remains undetermined. The donor cohort consisted entirely of Caucasian adults residing in Nashville, Tennessee. 200 ng DNA, about 28,000 T cell genomes, went into each sorted-subset replicate PCR. Here immunoSEQ multiplex PCR was the method, and the copy in TCRdb shows in-frame clones only, minus some. Of roughly 2.5 million clones in the sample, 85% to 95% were seen once. This sample is drawn from a study of shared clonotypes between healthy human individuals. Notes on the study in general: Naive CD4 clonotypes were shared across several donors at 4.5% to 6.5%.

Germline trimming cut 4 bases from V and 3 bases from J; bases unmatched to any gene: 6. The CDR3 has 14 residues. Germline V gene sequence: CDR1 GTSNPN, CDR2 SVGIG (reference sequence). The sequenced sample was naive CD4+ T cells sorted from blood. Subset denoted: CD45RA+ positively selected. The chain combines TRBV30 with TRBJ2-3, with 8 bases identical to TRBD1. This sequence was found in a man aged 18 to 35 in good health. CDR3 region: CAWNWQGATDTQYF. The CDR3 DNA follows: TGTGCCTGGAATTGGCAGGGGGCTACAGATACGCAGTATTTT.